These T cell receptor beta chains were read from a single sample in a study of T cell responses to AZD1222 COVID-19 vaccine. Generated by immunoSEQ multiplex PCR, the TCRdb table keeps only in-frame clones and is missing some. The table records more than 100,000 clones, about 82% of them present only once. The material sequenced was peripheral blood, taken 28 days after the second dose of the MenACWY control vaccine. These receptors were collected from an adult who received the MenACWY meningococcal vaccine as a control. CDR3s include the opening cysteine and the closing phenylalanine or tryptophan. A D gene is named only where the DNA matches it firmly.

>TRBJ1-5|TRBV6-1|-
CASSERQGGNQPQHF
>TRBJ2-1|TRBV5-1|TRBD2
CASRGLAGEDEQFF
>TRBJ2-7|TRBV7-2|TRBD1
CASSAQQGKYEQYF
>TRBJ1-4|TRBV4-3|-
CASSQGSSSVATNEKLFF
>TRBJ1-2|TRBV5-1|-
CASNRGGRQGKSYGYTF
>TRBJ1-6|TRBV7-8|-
CASSFQGRGQGPLHF
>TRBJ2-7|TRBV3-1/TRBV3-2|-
CASSQGLSYEQYF
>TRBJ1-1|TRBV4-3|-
CASSQQDGVYTEAFF
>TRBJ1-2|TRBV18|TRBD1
CASSPIQGAGYGYTF
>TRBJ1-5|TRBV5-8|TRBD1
CASSPRDRGLQPQHF
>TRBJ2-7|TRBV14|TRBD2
CASSPRTSGRNEQYF
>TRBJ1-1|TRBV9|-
CASSVVVRGGTEAFF
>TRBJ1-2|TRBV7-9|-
CATRGVLSYGYTF
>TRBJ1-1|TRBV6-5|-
CASSNGGVVGTEAFF
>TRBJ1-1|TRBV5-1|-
CASSPWDSGRSTEAFF
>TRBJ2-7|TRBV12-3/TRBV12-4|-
CASSSGYEQYF